These 25 T cell receptor beta chains share one sample of origin, sequenced in a study of blood T cell repertoires in COVID-19. Clones were sequenced by immunoSEQ multiplex PCR, and TCRdb holds only the in-frame ones, with some missing. Here the sample spans a few hundred thousand clones, approximately 87% being singletons. The sequenced sample was peripheral blood. These receptors all stem from a man aged 60 to 69 who had recovered from COVID-19.

This chain connects TRBV7-3 to TRBJ1-2; D not resolved. This CDR3 is 13 amino acids long. The V gene lost 0 bases and the J gene lost 5 bases, with 7 bases spanning the gap. Germline lookup yields CDR1 SGHTA and CDR2 FQGTGA. CDR3 residues: CASSLTGEYGYTF. CDR3 DNA sequence: TGTGCCAGCAGCTTAACGGGAGAGTATGGCTACACCTTC.

This clone has a single count. V gene TRBV19 combines with J gene TRBJ1-5; D gene uncertain. V dropped 1 base and J dropped 4 bases, with 11 bases sitting between them. CDR1 is LNHDA and CDR2 is SQIVND in the germline V gene (reference sequence). CDR3 length equals 15 residues. The CDR3 reads CASSIVPSVNQPQHF. As DNA, the CDR3 is TGTGCCAGTAGTATAGTTCCCTCAGTGAATCAGCCCCAGCATTTT.

V is TRBV15 and J is TRBJ2-5, with 8 positions matching TRBD1. The CDR3 has 15 amino acids. Per germline, CDR1 LNHNV and CDR2 YYDKDF (reference sequence). The junction had 3 bases not matched to a gene; V was cut back by 1 base and J by 2 bases. CDR3 in DNA: TGTGCCACCAGCAGAGGGGGGACAGGACAAGAGACCCAGTACTTC. It yields the protein CATSRGGTGQETQYF. Based on the CDR3 plus reference TRBV15 and TRBJ2-5, the full variable domain is DAMVIQNPRYQVTQFGKPVTLSCSQTLNHNVMYWYQQKSSQAPKLLFHYYDKDFNNEADTPDNFQSRRPNTSFCFLDIRSPGLGDTAMYLCATSRGGTGQETQYFGPGTRLLVL.

The chain employs TRBV5-6 and TRBJ2-1; 7 nucleotides agree with TRBD2. CDR1 is SGHDT, CDR2 YYEEEE, per germline. V trimming: 4 bases; J trimming: 0 bases; junction bases outside the gene matches: 10. The CDR3 is 17 amino acids. This CDR3 reads CASSETRRGSSYNEQFF. In DNA, the CDR3 is TGTGCCAGCAGCGAGACCAGGCGGGGGAGCTCCTACAATGAGCAGTTCTTC. Filled out from reference TRBV5-6 and TRBJ2-1, the complete variable domain reads DAGVTQSPTHLIKTRGQQVTLRCSPKSGHDTVSWYQQALGQGPQFIFQYYEEEERQRGNFPDRFSGHQFPNYSSELNVNALLLGDSALYLCASSETRRGSSYNEQFFGPGTRLTVL.

The V call is TRBV5-4, the J call TRBJ2-1, with 7 nucleotides matching TRBD1. Germline-derived CDR1 and CDR2 are SGHNT and YYREEE (reference sequence). The V and J ends lost 7 bases and 0 bases, in that order; junction bases with no gene match: 7. This CDR3 has 15 residues. The DNA of the CDR3 is TGTGCCAGCTCCCTTCGACAGGGCTCCTACAATGAGCAGTTCTTC. Translating gives CASSLRQGSYNEQFF.

This clone was counted ten times or more. The V call is TRBV14, the J call TRBJ1-3, with D perhaps TRBD1 (6 bases). V lost 2 bases and J lost 7, with 12 bases in between. The CDR3 has 14 residues. CDR1 and CDR2 from the germline V gene are SGHDN and FVKESK. In DNA, the CDR3 is TGTGCCAGCAGCCAAAACGCGCAGGGGAACACCATATATTTT. This encodes CASSQNAQGNTIYF.

The rearrangement joins TRBV9 to TRBJ2-7; TRBD1 aligns across 9 bases. Germline assignment: CDR1 SGDLS and CDR2 YYNGEE. With V trimmed by 4 bases and J by 5 bases, 7 bases remained unmatched. The CDR3 sequence is 14 residues long. In nucleotides, the CDR3 is TGTGCCAGCAGCCTCCCGGGACAGGGCAACGAGCAGTACTTC. It encodes CASSLPGQGNEQYF.

V is TRBV18 and J is TRBJ2-5, with D perhaps TRBD2 (5 bases). The CDR3 is 14 residues long. Trimming stripped 3 bases from V and 1 base from J, with 9 bases between. Germline CDR1 is KGHSH and CDR2 is LQKENI. This CDR3 reads CASSPSGLQETQYF. The CDR3 DNA reads TGTGCCAGCTCACCTTCCGGACTCCAAGAGACCCAGTACTTC.

CDR3: CASSPPEGAKNIQYF. In nucleotides, the CDR3 is TGTGCCAGCTCACCACCGGAGGGAGCCAAAAACATTCAGTACTTC. The chain carries TRBV18 and TRBJ2-4; D perhaps matches TRBD2 (6 bases). This CDR3 is built from 15 residues. Germline loops: CDR1 KGHSH, CDR2 LQKENI. V lost 0 bases and J 0 bases, leaving 6 bases between the germline ends. The variable domain in full, with the rest retrieved from reference TRBV18 and TRBJ2-4, is NAGVMQNPRHLVRRRGQEARLRCSPMKGHSHVYWYRQLPEEGLKFMVYLQKENIIDESGMPKERFSAEFPKEGPSILRIQQVVRGDSAAYFCASSPPEGAKNIQYFGAGTRLSVL.

V is TRBV6-4 and J is TRBJ1-1, with D hard to call. This CDR3 has 15 amino acids. Germline lookup yields CDR1 MRHNA and CDR2 SNTAGT. V was pared by 6 bases and J by 2 bases, with 16 bases between. This CDR3 is CASRALSGGNTEAFF. CDR3 nucleotide sequence: TGTGCCAGCAGGGCCTTGTCGGGTGGTAACACTGAAGCTTTCTTT.

V usage is TRBV28 and J usage is TRBJ2-7; 7 bases line up with TRBD1. The CDR3 is 14 amino acids. After removal of 7 bases from V and 1 base from J, the junction contained 7 bases not matched to a gene. CDR1 MDHEN and CDR2 SYDVKM come from the germline V gene. The DNA for the CDR3 is TGTGCCAGCACCCCCGGGGACAGTTCCTACGAGCAGTACTTC. Translated: CASTPGDSSYEQYF.

The chain links TRBV29-1 to TRBJ2-7; D is possibly TRBD2 (6 bases). Trimming stripped 4 bases from V and 4 bases from J, with 14 bases between. Germline lookup yields CDR1 SQVTM and CDR2 ANQGSEA. There are 13 residues in the CDR3. CDR3 sequence: CSVAPRTKYEQYF. The CDR3 nucleotides are TGCAGCGTTGCCCCACGGACTAAATACGAGCAGTACTTC.

This chain uses TRBV6-5 with TRBJ1-6; no firm D call. The CDR3 runs 15 residues. Trimming pared 1 base from V and 7 bases from J, leaving 11 bases between. CDR1 MNHEY and CDR2 SVGAGI come from the germline V gene. CDR3 sequence reads: CASSYFPVENSPLHF. The CDR3 coding sequence is TGTGCCAGCAGTTACTTCCCGGTAGAGAATTCACCCCTCCACTTT.

J is TRBJ1-6 and V is TRBV9, with 8 bases aligning to TRBD1. The V segment lost 0 bases and the J segment 10 bases; nucleotides outside the gene matches: 6. This CDR3 contains 15 residues. Germline CDR1 SGDLS, CDR2 YYNGEE. Here the CDR3 DNA reads TGTGCCAGCAGCGTAGCTTCCGGACAGGGCTCACCCCTCCACTTT. The encoded protein is CASSVASGQGSPLHF.

The chain is built from TRBV5-1 and TRBJ2-1, with D possibly matching TRBD2 (6 bases). CDR1 and CDR2 from the germline V gene are SGHRS and YFSETQ. V was shortened by 4 bases and J by 4 bases, with 18 bases between the two germline ends. There are 16 residues in the CDR3. The CDR3 region is CASSPLGTGTYNEQFF. In DNA, the CDR3 is TGCGCCAGCAGCCCACTCGGGACTGGGACGTACAATGAGCAGTTCTTC.

The CDR3 protein is CASSLVGTGTFNGYTF. CDR3 nucleotide sequence: TGTGCCAGCAGCTTGGTCGGGACAGGGACCTTCAATGGCTACACCTTC. The J gene is TRBJ1-2, the V gene TRBV5-5; the match to TRBD1 covers 9 bases. The CDR3 loop spans 16 amino acids. CDR1 SGHKS and CDR2 YYEKEE come from the germline V gene (reference sequence). Losses at the gene ends were 0 bases for V and 6 bases for J; bases not matched to a gene: 9.

The gene calls are TRBV29-1 and TRBJ2-3; TRBD2 matches 10 bases. From germline, CDR1 is SQVTM and CDR2 ANQGSEA. V trimming: 4 bases; J trimming: 1 base; junction bases outside the gene matches: 5. CDR3 size: 15 residues. CDR3 amino acids: CSVARAGGGTDTQYF. In nucleotides, the CDR3 is TGCAGCGTTGCTAGAGCGGGAGGGGGCACAGATACGCAGTATTTT.

The chain uses TRBV7-3 and TRBJ2-1; 12 bases align to TRBD2. Germline CDR1 SGHTA, CDR2 FQGTGA. The V and J ends lost 6 bases and 10 bases, in that order; junction bases with no gene match: 4. The CDR3 contains 13 residues. CDR3 sequence: CASRLGTSGEQFF. The CDR3 DNA sequence: TGTGCCAGCAGGCTTGGGACTAGCGGGGAGCAGTTCTTC. The whole variable domain, remainder taken from reference TRBV7-3 and TRBJ2-1, is GAGVSQTPSNKVTEKGKYVELRCDPISGHTALYWYRQSLGQGPEFLIYFQGTGAADDSGLPNDRFFAVRPEGSVSTLKIQRTERGDSAVYLCASRLGTSGEQFFGPGTRLTVL.

This rearrangement joins TRBV7-9 to TRBJ1-3; maybe TRBD1 (6 bases). The CDR3 spans 16 residues. CDR1 is SEHNR, CDR2 FQNEAQ, per germline (reference sequence). V shed 4 bases and J shed 0 bases, with 13 bases lying between them. The CDR3 sequence: CASSSGQSSSGNTIYF. CDR3 sequence (DNA): TGTGCCAGCAGCTCTGGACAGTCCAGCTCTGGAAACACCATATATTTT.

The J gene is TRBJ1-2, the V gene TRBV30, with TRBD1 matching over 7 bases. J was trimmed by 1 base and V by 3 bases; bases with no gene match: 8. This CDR3 comprises 15 residues. Germline loops: CDR1 GTSNPN, CDR2 SVGIG (reference sequence). Here the CDR3 DNA reads TGTGCCTGGAGCGGAGGGACAGCCGATAACTATGGCTACACCTTC. Encoded protein: CAWSGGTADNYGYTF.

The J gene is TRBJ1-2, the V gene TRBV28; 12 bases line up with TRBD1. V trimming: 5 bases; J trimming: 6 bases; junction bases outside the gene matches: 13. Looked up from germline, CDR1 is MDHEN and CDR2 is SYDVKM. CDR3 length: 17 residues. The CDR3 DNA is TGTGCCAGCAGTGATCCGGGACAGGGGGCGCAGAGTGATGGCTACACCTTC. The encoded protein is CASSDPGQGAQSDGYTF.

The chain recombines TRBV27 with TRBJ2-3; TRBD2 aligns across 10 bases. Germline CDR1 MNHEY, CDR2 SMNVEV (reference sequence). This CDR3 region has 13 residues. The J segment lost 6 bases and the V segment lost 7 bases, leaving 4 bases of the junction unmatched. CDR3 region: CASKREGRDTQYF. The DNA of the CDR3 is TGTGCCAGCAAGCGGGAGGGCCGGGATACGCAGTATTTT.

This clone has just one count. V is TRBV19 and J is TRBJ1-2, with D uncertain. Germline CDR1 reads LNHDA; CDR2 reads SQIVND (reference sequence). V was trimmed by 7 bases and J by 6 bases, leaving 24 bases between them. This CDR3 contains 16 residues. The CDR3 sequence is CASTAERASPRNGYTF. In nucleotides, the CDR3 is TGTGCCAGTACGGCCGAGAGGGCCTCCCCTCGGAATGGCTACACCTTC.

The chain recombines TRBV10-3 with TRBJ2-7; TRBD2 agrees at 12 bases. This CDR3 comprises 13 residues. Looked up from germline, CDR1 is ENHRY and CDR2 is SYGVKD. The junction had 4 bases not matched to a gene; V was cut back by 6 bases and J by 7 bases. The CDR3 bases are TGTGCCATCAGACTAGCGGGAGGTGGAGAGCAGTACTTC. Translating gives CAIRLAGGGEQYF.

This chain uses TRBV6-5 with TRBJ2-7, with D maybe TRBD1 (6 bases). The V end was cut by 0 bases, the J end by 0 bases, with 9 bases between. CDR1 and CDR2 (germline): MNHEY, SVGAGI. This CDR3 spans 15 amino acids. The CDR3: CASSYSRGFSYEQYF. CDR3 coding DNA: TGTGCCAGCAGTTACTCCAGGGGCTTCTCCTACGAGCAGTACTTC.